This T cell receptor beta chain is drawn from a study of OX40 agonist ivuxolimab in advanced cancers. Regarding the research as a whole: The costimulatory receptor OX40 (CD134) was targeted by ivuxolimab, a fully human IgG2 agonistic monoclonal antibody. Intravenous ivuxolimab was administered to patients every 2 weeks at six dose levels: 0.01, 0.1, 0.3, 1.5, 3 and 10 mg/kg. Of the roughly 50 dose-escalation patients, hepatocellular carcinoma was present in about 20, melanoma in roughly 15, renal cell carcinoma in 9 and head and neck cancer in 9. In the dose-escalation cohort, roughly 80% of patients were male, and the mean age was around 60 years, with a range of about 23 to 85. Prior anti-PD-1, anti-PD-L1 or anti-CTLA-4 therapy was permitted, and checkpoint inhibitors had been received by 30% to 40% of dose-escalation patients. Partial responses occurred in three dose-escalation patients, of whom one had hepatocellular carcinoma and two had cutaneous melanoma. The purpose of peripheral TCRbeta sequencing was to test whether ivuxolimab changed TCR sequence diversity and led to clonal T-cell expansion. The paper covers the monotherapy dose-escalation part of the phase I ivuxolimab trial, which included N ≈ 50 patients. On the study overall, not on this receptor specifically: At doses of 0.1 to 3.0 mg/kg, clonal expansion of both CD4+ and CD8+ T cells in blood was seen between baseline and week 6. After ivuxolimab, expanded clones were on average more numerous among CD8+ T cells than among CD4+ T cells. In the 0.1-3.0 mg/kg groups, partial responders were among the patients with the lowest normalized peripheral clonal expansion, particularly in CD8+ T cells. Low levels of normalized T-cell clonal expansion were also shown by some nonresponding patients. Antigen specificity was not determined for the clonally expanded peripheral T cells.

The trial excluded patients who had a history of autoimmune disease or were on systemic immunosuppression. Peripheral blood for TCR sequencing was drawn from every dose cohort at baseline, at cycle 4 day 1 and at cycle 7 day 1. The samples were taken from a phase I, first-in-human, multicenter, open-label dose-escalation trial of ivuxolimab. The trial enrolled adults with locally advanced or metastatic head and neck squamous cell, hepatocellular, melanoma or renal cell carcinoma. Before TCR sequencing, CD4+ T cells and CD8+ T cells from peripheral blood were sorted into separate populations. To sequence the TCRbeta CDR3 region, genomic DNA was isolated from the sorted cells. The immunoSEQ Assay was used to sequence the TCRbeta CDR3 regions. The clones in this table, taken by TCRdb from immuneACCESS, are in-frame only. Not every clone is retained; where verified, under half of the shortfall comes from an unresolved V gene, and the cause of the rest is unknown. The sample yields about 75,000 clones; about 85% were counted once. The leading ten clones occupy roughly 16% of the sample.

V was cut back by 0 bases and J by 4 bases, leaving a gap of 14 bases between them. The CDR3 starts with the cysteine, ends with the phenylalanine, and has 15 residues. Kept here is only the CDR3 DNA, which spans 45 bases and is read in frame from base 1. Sequences SGHRS (CDR1) and YFSETQ (CDR2) are obtained from the germline V gene. A word on this clone: Its cognate antigen has yet to be identified. Per-base qualities were not stored, and no clone one base away is much larger.

This TCR derives from an adult with an advanced solid tumor such as melanoma, head and neck, liver or kidney cancer. This sequence uses TRBV5-1 and TRBJ2-7; the D segment could be TRBD1, given 5 matching bases. The sample in question was CD4+ or CD8+ T cells sorted from blood, obtained in a trial of the OX40 agonist ivuxolimab. The CDR3 loop reads CASSLDGVRAYEQYF. The DNA reads as follows: TGCGCCAGCAGCTTGGATGGGGTCAGGGCTTACGAGCAGTACTTC.